The entry below describes one T cell receptor beta chain. The antigen it binds to is not known. Base qualities are not recorded, but no much larger clone differs from it by a single base. This entry comes from a study of cytomegalovirus exposure and HLA in healthy donors (dated by TCRdb to 2016 to 2017). Notes on the research overall: An earlier analysis of 550 to 700 of the donors reported more than 250 Gb of sequence data and some 120 million unique TCR beta sequences from about 180 million T cells. Roughly 300 gigabases of sequencing data and about 92 million unique TCR sequences made up an early release that covered around 640 HLA-typed donors. Among the roughly 380 genotyped donors, 81% belonged to the genetic ancestry cluster associated with self-reported Caucasian donors. The aim of the study was to test whether cataloging public T cell receptors could identify signatures of past pathogen exposure. The study profiled the T cell repertoires of hundreds of subjects by immunosequencing and related them to cytomegalovirus serostatus. Besides the first cohort of hundreds of subjects, a separate validation cohort made up of 120 different subjects was used. The study combined high-throughput TCR immunosequencing, statistical association of individual TCRs with disease status, and machine learning to predict cytomegalovirus infection status. A later analysis re-analyzed previously published TCR beta repertoires from 600 to 850 donors and added high-resolution HLA genotyping to study TCR occurrence patterns. In the later analysis, no new phenotypic data were used to find candidate immune exposures; instead, reliance was placed on TCR beta sequences and their occurrence across donors. To decide whether each TCR beta V gene segment behaved as functional or pseudogenic, an earlier analysis of several hundred of the donors relied on high-throughput TCR beta sequencing. Donor age, sex, ethnicity and CMV serostatus were compiled together with the repertoire data. A later genetic analysis used genome-wide SNP genotypes for 398 of the 666 donors, treating that subset as a discovery cohort. Every repertoire in the discovery cohort had been generated on one and the same sequencing platform. HLA typing covered class I and class II loci at four-digit resolution. The number of typed donors differed by locus: about 620-630 for A, B, C, DRB1 and DQB1; 500 to 550 for DQA1; fewer than 610 for DPA1; and about 450 for DPB1. Roughly five DR-DQ haplotypes were handled as single units for association and clustering because linkage in the cohort was strong. Among 300 to 500 genotyped donors of the cohort, an average of approximately 240,000 unique TCR beta nucleotide sequences was sequenced per donor, of which roughly 17% were non-productive.

As encoded in the germline V gene, CDR1 is SGHVS while CDR2 is FQNEAQ. Reading from cysteine to phenylalanine, the CDR3 counts 16 amino acids. Only CDR3 DNA remains: 48 bases, in frame from the first base. Between the V and J ends, shortened by 3 bases and 4 bases respectively, the junction contains 17 bases. Library method: the immunoSEQ multiplex PCR assay. For the multiplex PCR, a mixture combining 60 forward primers for TCR Vbeta segments and 13 reverse primers for TCR Jbeta segments was used. The CDR3 region of rearranged TCR beta genes was amplified from genomic DNA with a multiplex PCR assay. The amplified TCR beta libraries were sequenced on the Illumina HiSeq System as 87-base-pair reads. The original pipeline was this. In a later analysis, some 80 million unique TCR beta chains were counted across the 650 to 750 repertoires, and roughly 11 million of these chains were shared by at least two donors. Raw reads were error-corrected and collapsed into unique sequences with a nearest-neighbor algorithm that merged closely related sequences to remove PCR and sequencing errors. CDR3 sequences were aligned to IMGT reference sequences to assign V, D and J gene segments. For a sequence to be retained, a match of at least six nucleotides was required to both a V gene segment and a J gene segment. A rearrangement was called productive if the CDR3 had no stop codons and remained in frame with V and J, and every other rearrangement was called non-productive. Following IMGT convention, CDR3 was defined as the stretch from the second conserved V-encoded cysteine to the conserved J-encoded phenylalanine. Sequences without an unambiguous match to a single V gene segment were excluded from the earlier analysis of over 500 of the donors. In an earlier analysis of some 590 of the donors, a V segment was called functional when productive rearrangements were above 56.7%, and segregating when the standard deviation between donors exceeded 5%. To diagnose cytomegalovirus status from the catalog of TCR beta chain sequences, a statistical classification framework was built. In a later analysis, V and J genes were assigned by comparing TCR nucleotide sequences against IMGT/GENE-DB human TR gene sequences. A later analysis assigned CDR3 sequences and most-parsimonious VDJ recombination scenarios with the TCRdist pipeline. In a later analysis, each TCR beta chain was defined by its CDR3 amino acid sequence together with its V-gene family, and reads lacking a unique V-gene family were excluded. A later analysis removed 592 highly shared, low-generation-probability nucleotide sequences to deal with suspected cross-contamination and a sequencing artifact. In a later analysis, a clonal expansion index for each public chain was calculated from normalized within-repertoire ranks of inferred template counts. In a later analysis, generation probabilities were computed using a VDJ recombination model fitted to out-of-frame rearrangements, and the results were checked against IGoR. In a later analysis, TCR-TCR, TCR-HLA and TCR-CMV co-occurrence was scored with hypergeometric tests, and a repertoire-size bias correction was applied to TCR pairs. In a later analysis, false discovery rates were estimated by permuting HLA or CMV assignments 20 times. In a later analysis, co-occurring TCRs were grouped with DBSCAN, and TCRdist sequence similarity was added when clustering was performed within HLA-allele-positive subsets. Co-occurrence clustering excluded repertoires with fewer than 30,000 or more than 120,000 public chains, plus five with anomalous nucleotide sharing. This immuneACCESS table, as held by TCRdb, lists in-frame sequences with V and J called but not all clones. Of the missing ones, under half trace to an unresolved V gene in checked studies; the others have no known cause. The V and J calls and clone size are taken from that table; D and trimming were inferred from the DNA. The sample table holds about 130,000 clones, of which about 70% were seen once. About 3% of the sample belongs to the ten largest clones.

The full study reports these points: Because the 87-base-pair reads could not distinguish some IMGT-functional V segments, including TRBV6-2 and TRBV6-3, those segments were excluded. A cluster of highly shared sequence variants was judged likely to represent a technical artifact of the sequencing pipeline. A further reported finding was that TCR beta sequences accurately predicted the HLA-A and HLA-B alleles for most subjects in the first cohort. According to a later analysis, parvovirus B19, influenza, CMV and Epstein-Barr virus appeared linked to several top co-occurrence clusters. In a later analysis, the rate of TCR association differed among HLA loci, with DRB1 alleles having the most associated TCRs and HLA-C alleles having the fewest. Across donors, most TCR sequences were observed very rarely, whereas some public TCRs were present in many individuals. Because HLA typing was unavailable for some donors at each locus, only the typed subset was used in association tests. The authors suggested that the approach could potentially be generalized to other disease states and immunological phenotypes. In both the original and validation cohorts, the classifier was reported to diagnose cytomegalovirus status with high specificity and sensitivity. Assigning TCR associations to individual alleles was difficult when HLA alleles, especially DR and DQ, strongly co-occurred. A later genetic analysis associated a missense DCLRE1C variant with V-gene and J-gene trimming of TCR beta chains, and an independent cohort replicated the association. Roughly uniform sequencing depth across donors was assumed in presence/absence analyses, although this assumption may not hold. In an earlier analysis of 500 to 650 of the donors, most TCR beta V segments appeared in productive rearrangements about 87% or about 30% of the time, broadly matching IMGT annotations. Because counts were too low, 15 to 20 rarely observed V segments, including chromosome 9 orphons, were excluded from the earlier analysis of several hundred of the donors. In vitro tests confirmed that a few of the cytomegalovirus-associated TCR beta chains recognize cytomegalovirus antigens. In the study, some 160 TCR beta chains were listed as associated with cytomegalovirus. According to a later analysis, most CMV-associated TCR beta chains appeared to be HLA-restricted, and the HLA associations seemed to be driven largely by CMV exposure. The cohort was sequenced for TCR beta chains only, and without alpha or paired-chain data the features that could be detected were limited. For the cohort, immune exposure information was limited to CMV serostatus. In a later analysis, some 18,000 TCR beta sequences were associated with specific HLA alleles at a false discovery rate of 0.05. A later analysis found that HLA-associated TCR beta chains were more clonally expanded and had lower generation probabilities than equally common non-associated chains. Compared with the roughly 720-donor mean, donors in an Asian-associated ancestry cluster had fewer N-insertions in productive TCRs, according to a later genetic analysis. Linkage disequilibrium might explain the correlated functional status among segregating V segments, but an unknown experimental factor could not be ruled out.

The cohort consisted of approximately 690 healthy bone marrow donors. At the time of sampling, every cohort member was nominally healthy, though immune exposures that went unrecorded were likely present. The donor was CMV seropositive and belonged to the group of 250 to 350 seropositive cohort members. A peripheral blood sample was collected from each donor, and TCR beta sequencing was performed on peripheral blood mononuclear cells. The Qiagen DNeasy Blood Extraction Kit was used to extract genomic DNA from the blood cell samples. The sequencing sample was made of PBMCs. Here the chain combines TRBV7-8 and TRBJ2-3, with a weak D call of TRBD2 (6 bases match). The origin of this receptor is a woman aged 55-70 years in good health and CMV-seropositive. The nucleotides are TGTGCCAGCAGCTTGCGGGACTCAATACCGGCAGATACGCAGTATTTT. Its translation reads: CASSLRDSIPADTQYF. Here the CDR3 is joined to the reference TRBV7-8 and TRBJ2-3 genes, and the full variable domain is: GAGVSQSPRYKVAKRGQDVALRCDPISGHVSLFWYQQALGQGPEFLTYFQNEAQLDKSGLPSDRFFAERPEGSVSTLKIQRTQQEDSAVYLCASSLRDSIPADTQYFGPGTRLTVL.